The TCR beta chain described here comes from a study of blood T cell repertoires in COVID-19 (dated by TCRdb to 2020 to 2021). Regarding the research as a whole: Samples covering the acute and convalescent phases of COVID-19 were provided by collaborators in the United States, Italy and Spain. The material from the prospective study consisted of cDNA or gDNA derived from T cells, B-cell-depleted T cells, or PBMCs. The dataset comprised deeply sampled blood TCRbeta repertoires from subjects exposed to, actively infected with, or recovered from COVID-19. The repertoires were released in a freely available public database meant as a resource for research on the immune response to SARS-CoV-2. Samples came from the ongoing ImmuneRACE study (first 160 participants) plus 1,254 subjects from 6 global collaborators. Nearly every sample came with metadata listing a de-identified subject ID, COVID-19 status, age in years and sex. Where available, HLA class I and class II types were obtained from metadata supplied by the sample provider rather than from assay-based typing. Overall study outcomes, separate from this receptor: The amount of clinical and demographic metadata varied by source and participant and was provided uncurated.

Whole blood was collected in K2EDTA tubes by collaborating institutions according to the institutions' own protocols. For TCRbeta analysis, collaborators shipped samples in one of three forms: frozen whole blood, isolated PBMCs, or DNA extracted from either of those sample types. Cut back by 1 base and 3 bases, the V and J ends lie 8 bases apart. CDR1 MNHEY and CDR2 SMNVEV are derived from the germline V gene (reference sequence). The CDR3 measures 14 amino acids from cysteine to phenylalanine. Only the CDR3 portion is preserved as DNA: 42 bases, with reading frame beginning at the first base. For this clone: Its antigen remains unidentified. The sample holds no much larger clone one base away, and base qualities are not on file.

TCRbeta CDR3 regions were amplified from genomic DNA using the immunoSEQ Assay, a bias-controlled multiplex PCR. Per the source publication's procedure: Nucleated cell counts per sample were estimated from amplification of reference gene primers within the assay. Sequence reads were collapsed and filtered to measure the absolute abundance of every unique TCRbeta CDR3 rearrangement. Productive Simpson clonality was computed per sample as the square root of Simpson's diversity index over productive rearrangements. Entries here come from immuneACCESS through TCRdb and include only in-frame sequences with V and J called. Some clones fail to appear in such tables; in the studies checked, an unresolved V gene covers under half of the shortfall, and the cause of the remainder is unknown. That table is the source of V, J and clone size, and D and trimming were worked out from the DNA. The sample profile shows about 220,000 clones; approximately 82% of them were found once. Of the sample, 3% to 4.5% falls within the top ten clones.

This chain joins TRBV27 to TRBJ2-3, with no confidently assigned D gene. This clonotype originated in a woman older than 75 with acute or convalescent COVID-19. Sequenced input: peripheral blood. The nucleotide sequence reads TGTGCCAGCAGTTTATGGAGCATTACAGATACGCAGTATTTT. Its protein reads: CASSLWSITDTQYF.